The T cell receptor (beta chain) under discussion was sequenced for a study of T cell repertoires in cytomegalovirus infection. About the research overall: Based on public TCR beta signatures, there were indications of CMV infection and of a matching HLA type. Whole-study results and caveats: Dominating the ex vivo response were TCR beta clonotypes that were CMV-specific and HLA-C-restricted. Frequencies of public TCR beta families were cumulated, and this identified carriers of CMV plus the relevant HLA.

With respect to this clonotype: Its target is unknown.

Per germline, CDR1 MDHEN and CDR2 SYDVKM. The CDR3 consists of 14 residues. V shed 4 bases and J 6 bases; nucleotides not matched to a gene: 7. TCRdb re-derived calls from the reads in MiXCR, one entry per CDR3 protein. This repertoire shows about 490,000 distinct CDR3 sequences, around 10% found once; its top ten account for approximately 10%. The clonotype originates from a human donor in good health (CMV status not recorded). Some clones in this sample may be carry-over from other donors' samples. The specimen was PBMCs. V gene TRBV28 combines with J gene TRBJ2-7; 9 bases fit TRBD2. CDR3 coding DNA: TGTGCCAGCAGTTCCCGGAATAGCGGGAGCGAGCAGTACTTC. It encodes CASSSRNSGSEQYF. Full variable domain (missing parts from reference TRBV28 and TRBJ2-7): DVKVTQSSRYLVKRTGEKVFLECVQDMDHENMFWYRQDPGLGLRLIYFSYDVKMKEKGDIPEGYSVSREKKERFSLILESASTNQTSMYLCASSSRNSGSEQYFGPGTRLTVT.